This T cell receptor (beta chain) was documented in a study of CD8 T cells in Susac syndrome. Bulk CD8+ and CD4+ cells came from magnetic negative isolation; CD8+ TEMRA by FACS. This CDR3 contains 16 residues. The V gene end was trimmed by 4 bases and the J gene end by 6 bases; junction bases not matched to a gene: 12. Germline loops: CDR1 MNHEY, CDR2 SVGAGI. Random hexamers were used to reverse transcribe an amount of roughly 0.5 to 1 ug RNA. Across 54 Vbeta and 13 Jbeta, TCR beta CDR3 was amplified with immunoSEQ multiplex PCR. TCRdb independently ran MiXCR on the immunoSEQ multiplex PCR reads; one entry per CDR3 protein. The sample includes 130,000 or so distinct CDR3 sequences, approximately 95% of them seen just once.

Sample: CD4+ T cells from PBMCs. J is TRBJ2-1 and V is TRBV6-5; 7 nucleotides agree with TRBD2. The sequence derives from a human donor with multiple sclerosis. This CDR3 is CASSSAGLVFANEQFF. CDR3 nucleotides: TGTGCCAGCAGTTCCGCCGGACTAGTGTTCGCCAATGAGCAGTTCTTC.